This TCR beta chain originates from a study of blood T cell repertoires in COVID-19. Study summary: Sites in the United States, Italy and Spain provided acute and convalescent COVID-19 samples.

This table comes from immunoSEQ multiplex PCR, and its TCRdb copy is limited to in-frame clones, with some not included. The table has about 330,000 clones, around 87% seen once. Symptom resolution, clearance, or two negative PCRs marked donors in Cohort 3 as recovered. Trimming removed 2 bases at V and 3 bases at J, with 8 bases between. The CDR3 is 14 residues long. Looked up from germline, CDR1 is SGHVT and CDR2 is SQSDAQ. This clonotype was sampled from a woman in her 30s who had recovered from COVID-19. This rearrangement joins TRBV7-4 to TRBJ1-5; no definite D call. The sample was PBMCs or T cells enriched from blood (not recorded which). Here the CDR3 DNA reads TGTGCCAGCAGCTTAACACACGACAATCAGCCCCAGCATTTT. Protein product: CASSLTHDNQPQHF.